This entry features one TCR beta chain sequence. Its antigen is currently unknown. This sample was included in a study of PD-1 blockade in classical Hodgkin lymphoma. Notes on the study in general: By cycle point C4D1, TCR diversity had risen significantly in CD4+ cells (but not CD8+ cells). Later analyses included only patients treated at least 1 year post-ASCT.

The time point is: cycle 4 day 1 (C4D1), after more than five weeks of nivolumab. Every patient relapsed after autologous stem cell transplantation, and brentuximab vedotin exposure varied. Best responses were complete response, partial response or progressive disease. Germline V CDR1 and CDR2: SQVTM, ANQGSEA. The CDR3 runs 12 residues. Trimming took off 4 bases at V and 0 bases at J, with 5 bases between the two ends. The repertoire was sequenced with immunoSEQ multiplex PCR; TCRdb's copy has only in-frame clones and lacks some. The sample carries 15,000 to 20,000 clones, roughly 65% recorded once. The chain uses TRBV29-1 and TRBJ2-3; D uncertain. The receptor was isolated from a human donor with classical Hodgkin lymphoma. The source material was peripheral blood mononuclear cells (PBMCs), sampled before the fourth cycle of nivolumab. CDR3 nucleotide sequence: TGCAGCGTTGCCGGGAGCACAGATACGCAGTATTTT. This codes for CSVAGSTDTQYF.